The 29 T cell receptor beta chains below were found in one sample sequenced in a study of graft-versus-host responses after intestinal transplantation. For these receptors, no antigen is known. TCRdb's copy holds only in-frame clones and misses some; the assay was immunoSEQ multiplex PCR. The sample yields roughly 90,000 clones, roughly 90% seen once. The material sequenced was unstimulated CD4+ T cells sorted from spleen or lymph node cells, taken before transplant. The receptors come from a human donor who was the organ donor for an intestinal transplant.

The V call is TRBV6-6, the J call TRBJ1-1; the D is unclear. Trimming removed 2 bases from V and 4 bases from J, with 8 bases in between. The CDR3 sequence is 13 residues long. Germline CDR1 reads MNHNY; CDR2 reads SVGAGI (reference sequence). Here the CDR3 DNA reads TGTGCCAGCAGTTACAGTAGCATCACTGAAGCTTTCTTT. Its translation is CASSYSSITEAFF.

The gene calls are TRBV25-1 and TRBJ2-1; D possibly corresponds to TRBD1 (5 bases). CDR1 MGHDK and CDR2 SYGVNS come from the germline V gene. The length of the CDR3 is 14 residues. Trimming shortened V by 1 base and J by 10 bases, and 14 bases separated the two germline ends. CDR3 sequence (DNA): TGTGCCAGCAGTGAATTCAGGGCAGCAGCAGAGCAGTTCTTC. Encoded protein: CASSEFRAAAEQFF.

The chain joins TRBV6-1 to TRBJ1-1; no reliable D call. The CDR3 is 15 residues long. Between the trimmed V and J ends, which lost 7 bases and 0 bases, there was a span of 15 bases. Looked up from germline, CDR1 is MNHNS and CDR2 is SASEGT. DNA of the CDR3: TGTGCCAGCATAGAACGAGATGGTCTGAACACTGAAGCTTTCTTT. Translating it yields CASIERDGLNTEAFF.

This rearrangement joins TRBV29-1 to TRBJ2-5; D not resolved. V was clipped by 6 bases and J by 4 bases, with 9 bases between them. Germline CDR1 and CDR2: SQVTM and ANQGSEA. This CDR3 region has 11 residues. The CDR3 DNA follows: TGCAGCGTAGCAAATGGAGAGACCCAGTACTTC. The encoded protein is CSVANGETQYF.

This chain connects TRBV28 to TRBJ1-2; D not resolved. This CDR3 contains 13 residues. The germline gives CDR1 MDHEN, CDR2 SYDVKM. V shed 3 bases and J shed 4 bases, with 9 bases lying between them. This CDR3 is CASSFSSVYGYTF. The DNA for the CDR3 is TGTGCCAGCAGTTTTAGTTCGGTCTATGGCTACACCTTC.

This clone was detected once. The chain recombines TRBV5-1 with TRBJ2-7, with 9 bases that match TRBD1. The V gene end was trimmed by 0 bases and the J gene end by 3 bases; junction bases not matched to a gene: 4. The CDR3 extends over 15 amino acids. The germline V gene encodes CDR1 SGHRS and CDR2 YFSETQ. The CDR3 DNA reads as TGCGCCAGCAGCTTGGGGGACAGGGAATTCTACGAGCAGTACTTC. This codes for CASSLGDREFYEQYF.

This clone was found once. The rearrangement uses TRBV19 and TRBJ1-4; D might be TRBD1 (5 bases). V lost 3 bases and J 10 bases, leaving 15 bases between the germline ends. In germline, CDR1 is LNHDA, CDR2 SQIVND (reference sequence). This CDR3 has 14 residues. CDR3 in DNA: TGTGCCAGTAGTATCCCCAGGGAAGGCGGAAAACTGTTTTTT. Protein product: CASSIPREGGKLFF.

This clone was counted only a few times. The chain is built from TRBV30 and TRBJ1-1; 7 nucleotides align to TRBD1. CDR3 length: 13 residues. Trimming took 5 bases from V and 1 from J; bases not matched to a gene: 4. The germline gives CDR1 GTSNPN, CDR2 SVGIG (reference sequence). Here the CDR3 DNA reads TGTGCCTGGGCACAGGGGCGGAACACTGAAGCTTTCTTT. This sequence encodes CAWAQGRNTEAFF.

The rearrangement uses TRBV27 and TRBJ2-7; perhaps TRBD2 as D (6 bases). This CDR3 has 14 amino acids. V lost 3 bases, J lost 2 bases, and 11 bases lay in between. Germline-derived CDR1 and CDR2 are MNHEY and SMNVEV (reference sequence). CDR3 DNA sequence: TGTGCCAGCAGTTTGGGACTTAAAACCTACGAGCAGTACTTC. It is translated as CASSLGLKTYEQYF.

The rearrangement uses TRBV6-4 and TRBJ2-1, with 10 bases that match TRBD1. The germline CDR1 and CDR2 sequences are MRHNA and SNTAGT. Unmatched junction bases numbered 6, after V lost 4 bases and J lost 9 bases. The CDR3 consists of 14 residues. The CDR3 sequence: CASSAGQGSGEQFF. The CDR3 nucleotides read TGTGCCAGCAGTGCGGGACAGGGGAGCGGTGAGCAGTTCTTC.

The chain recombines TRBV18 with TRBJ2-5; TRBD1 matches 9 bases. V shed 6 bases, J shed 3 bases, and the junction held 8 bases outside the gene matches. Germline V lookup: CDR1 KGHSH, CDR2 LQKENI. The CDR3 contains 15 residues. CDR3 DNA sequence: TGTGCCAGCTCGTATAACAGGGGGCGGGAAGAGACCCAGTACTTC. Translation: CASSYNRGREETQYF.

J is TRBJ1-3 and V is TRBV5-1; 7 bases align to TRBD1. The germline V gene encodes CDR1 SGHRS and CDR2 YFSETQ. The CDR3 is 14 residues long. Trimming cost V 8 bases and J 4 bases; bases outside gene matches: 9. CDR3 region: CASFDRALGNTIYF. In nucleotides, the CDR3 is TGCGCCAGTTTTGACAGGGCTTTGGGAAACACCATATATTTT.

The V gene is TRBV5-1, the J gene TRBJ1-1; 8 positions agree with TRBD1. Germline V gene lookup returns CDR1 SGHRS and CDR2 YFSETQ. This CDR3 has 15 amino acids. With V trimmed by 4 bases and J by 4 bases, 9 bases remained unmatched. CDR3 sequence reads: CASSPGQVSSTEAFF. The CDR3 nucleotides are TGCGCCAGCAGCCCGGGACAGGTTTCTTCCACTGAAGCTTTCTTT.

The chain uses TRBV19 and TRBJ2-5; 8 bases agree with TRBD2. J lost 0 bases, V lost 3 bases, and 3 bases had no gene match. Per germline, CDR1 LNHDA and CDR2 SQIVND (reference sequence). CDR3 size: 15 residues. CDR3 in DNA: TGTGCCAGTAGTATTGTAGCGGGAAACCAAGAGACCCAGTACTTC. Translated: CASSIVAGNQETQYF.

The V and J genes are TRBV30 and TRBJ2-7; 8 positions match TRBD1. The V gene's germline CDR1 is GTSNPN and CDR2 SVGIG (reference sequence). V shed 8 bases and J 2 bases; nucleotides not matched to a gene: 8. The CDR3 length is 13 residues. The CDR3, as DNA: TGTGCCGTGACTTCGACAGGGGCCTACGAGCAGTACTTC. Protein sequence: CAVTSTGAYEQYF.

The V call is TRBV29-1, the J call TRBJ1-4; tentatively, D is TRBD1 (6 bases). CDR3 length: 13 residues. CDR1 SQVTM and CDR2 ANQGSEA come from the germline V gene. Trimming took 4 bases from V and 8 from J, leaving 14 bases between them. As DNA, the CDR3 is TGCAGCGTTGCTAGGGGGTTGTCGGAAAAACTGTTTTTT. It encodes CSVARGLSEKLFF. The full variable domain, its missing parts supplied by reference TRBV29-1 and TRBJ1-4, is SAVISQKPSRDICQRGTSLTIQCQVDSQVTMMFWYRQQPGQSLTLIATANQGSEATYESGFVIDKFPISRPNLTFSTLTVSNMSPEDSSIYLCSVARGLSEKLFFGSGTQLSVL.

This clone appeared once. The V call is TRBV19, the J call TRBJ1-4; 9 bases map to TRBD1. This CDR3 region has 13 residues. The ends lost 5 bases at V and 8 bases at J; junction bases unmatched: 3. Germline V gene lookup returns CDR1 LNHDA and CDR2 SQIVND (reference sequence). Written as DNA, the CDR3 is TGTGCCAGTAGTCGGGACAGGGTGGAAAAACTGTTTTTT. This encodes CASSRDRVEKLFF.

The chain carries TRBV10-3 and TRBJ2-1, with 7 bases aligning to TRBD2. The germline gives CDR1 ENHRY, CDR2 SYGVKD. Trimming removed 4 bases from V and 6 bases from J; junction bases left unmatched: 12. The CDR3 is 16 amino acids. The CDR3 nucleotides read TGTGCCATCAGTGCTTCTAGCGGACTGGGCACCAATGAGCAGTTCTTC. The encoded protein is CAISASSGLGTNEQFF.

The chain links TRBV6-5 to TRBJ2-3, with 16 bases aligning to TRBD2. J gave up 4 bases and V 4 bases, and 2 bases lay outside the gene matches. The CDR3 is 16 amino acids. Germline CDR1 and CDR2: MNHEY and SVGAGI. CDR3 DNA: TGTGCCAGCAGTTGGGGACTAGCGGGAGGGCCAGATACGCAGTATTTT. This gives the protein CASSWGLAGGPDTQYF.

CDR3 sequence reads: CASSVGGDYSTIYF. CDR3 nucleotides: TGTGCCAGCAGTGTCGGGGGAGATTATAGCACCATATATTTT. The rearrangement uses TRBV2 and TRBJ1-3; a weak D match, TRBD1 (5 bases). CDR3 length equals 14 residues. Germline V gene lookup returns CDR1 SNHLY and CDR2 FYNNEI. The V gene lost 4 bases and the J gene lost 9 bases, with 16 bases spanning the gap.

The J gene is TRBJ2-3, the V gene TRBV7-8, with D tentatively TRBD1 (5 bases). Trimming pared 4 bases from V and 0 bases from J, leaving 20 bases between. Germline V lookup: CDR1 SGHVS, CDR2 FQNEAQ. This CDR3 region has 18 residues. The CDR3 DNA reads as TGTGCCAGCAGCTCAAAAATCGACAGATCTCCTAGCACAGATACGCAGTATTTT. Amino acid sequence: CASSSKIDRSPSTDTQYF. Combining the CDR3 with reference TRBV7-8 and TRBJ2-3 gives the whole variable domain GAGVSQSPRYKVAKRGQDVALRCDPISGHVSLFWYQQALGQGPEFLTYFQNEAQLDKSGLPSDRFFAERPEGSVSTLKIQRTQQEDSAVYLCASSSKIDRSPSTDTQYFGPGTRLTVL.

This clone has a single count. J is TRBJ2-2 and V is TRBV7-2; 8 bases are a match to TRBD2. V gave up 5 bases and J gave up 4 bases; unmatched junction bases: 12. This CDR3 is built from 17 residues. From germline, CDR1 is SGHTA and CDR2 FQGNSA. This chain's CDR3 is CASSASRGGSGTGELFF. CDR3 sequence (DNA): TGTGCCAGCAGCGCCTCTCGCGGGGGGTCGGGCACCGGGGAGCTGTTTTTT.

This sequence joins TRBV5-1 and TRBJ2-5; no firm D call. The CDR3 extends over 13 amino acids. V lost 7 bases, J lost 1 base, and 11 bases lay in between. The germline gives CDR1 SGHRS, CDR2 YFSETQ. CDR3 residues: CASQKLFQETQYF. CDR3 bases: TGCGCCAGCCAGAAGTTATTCCAAGAGACCCAGTACTTC.

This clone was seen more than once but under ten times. CDR3 sequence reads: CASSPTSGRWNEQFF. The CDR3 bases are TGTGCCAGCAGCCCGACTAGCGGGAGGTGGAATGAGCAGTTCTTC. The chain combines TRBV7-3 with TRBJ2-1; 13 nucleotides agree with TRBD2. Germline CDR1 and CDR2: SGHTA and FQGTGA. This CDR3 region has 15 residues. J lost 7 bases, V lost 5 bases, and 5 bases had no gene match.

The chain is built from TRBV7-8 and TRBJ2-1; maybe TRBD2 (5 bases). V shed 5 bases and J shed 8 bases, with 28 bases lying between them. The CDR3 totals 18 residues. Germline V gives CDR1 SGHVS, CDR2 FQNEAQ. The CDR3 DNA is TGTGCCAGCAGCCCCCGGAGCGAAAGAGGGCTAGCTTTCTATGAGCAGTTCTTC. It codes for CASSPRSERGLAFYEQFF.

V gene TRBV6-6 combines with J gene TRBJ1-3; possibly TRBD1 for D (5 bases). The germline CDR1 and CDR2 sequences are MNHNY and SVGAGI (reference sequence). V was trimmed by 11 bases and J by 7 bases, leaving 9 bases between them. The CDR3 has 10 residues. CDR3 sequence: CAGGWNTIYF. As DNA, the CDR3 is TGTGCCGGGGGGTGGAACACCATATATTTT.

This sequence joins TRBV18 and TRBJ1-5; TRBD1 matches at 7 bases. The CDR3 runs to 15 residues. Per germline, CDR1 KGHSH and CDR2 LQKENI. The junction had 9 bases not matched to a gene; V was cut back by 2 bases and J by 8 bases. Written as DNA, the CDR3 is TGTGCCAGCTCACCATTCCGACAGGGTAAGGAGCCCCAGCATTTT. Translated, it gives CASSPFRQGKEPQHF. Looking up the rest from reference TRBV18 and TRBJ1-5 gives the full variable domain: NAGVMQNPRHLVRRRGQEARLRCSPMKGHSHVYWYRQLPEEGLKFMVYLQKENIIDESGMPKERFSAEFPKEGPSILRIQQVVRGDSAAYFCASSPFRQGKEPQHFGDGTRLSIL.

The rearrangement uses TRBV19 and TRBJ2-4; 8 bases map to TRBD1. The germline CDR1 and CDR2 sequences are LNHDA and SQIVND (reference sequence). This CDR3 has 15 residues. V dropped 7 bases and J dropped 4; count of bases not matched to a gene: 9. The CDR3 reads CASTQGQGTKNIQYF. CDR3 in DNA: TGTGCCAGTACCCAAGGACAGGGTACTAAAAACATTCAGTACTTC.

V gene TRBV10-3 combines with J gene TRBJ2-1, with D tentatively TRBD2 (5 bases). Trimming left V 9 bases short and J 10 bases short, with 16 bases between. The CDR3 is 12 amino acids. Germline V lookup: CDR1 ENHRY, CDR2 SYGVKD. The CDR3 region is CAILLSGKEQFF. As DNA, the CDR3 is TGTGCCATTCTACTGAGCGGAAAAGAGCAGTTCTTC.